The rows below give T cell receptor beta chains drawn from one sample of a study of T-cell memory formation after mild COVID-19. TCRdb fed the 5' RACE reads into MiXCR, producing one record per CDR3 protein. The table lists some 97,000 distinct CDR3 sequences, around 10% of them singletons. Material: PBMCs or a T cell subset sorted from them (not recorded which). These receptors originate from a man younger than 35 who had mild COVID-19 (a few samples of this study predate the infection). Cell type and time point are not known. Each CDR3 is given with its conserved first and last residue. Each record gives: D gene, V gene, clone size, CDR3 length, J gene, CDR3 DNA, CDR3 protein. The D gene is left open where the match is weak. Clone size is not always given. Where it is, it says once, few, many or a class for expanded clones.

D: .; V: TRBV4-1; size: few; length: 14; J: TRBJ1-1; DNA: TGCGCCAGCAGCCAAGTAGGGGGGAACACTGAAGCTTTCTTT; CDR3: CASSQVGGNTEAFF
D: .; V: TRBV23-1; size: .; length: 14; J: TRBJ2-5; DNA: TGCGCCAGCACGGGGACGGGGGATCAAGAGACCCAGTACTTC; CDR3: CASTGTGDQETQYF
D: .; V: TRBV20-1; size: .; length: 15; J: TRBJ1-6; DNA: TGCAGTGCTAGAGATCGACAGGACTATAATTCACCCCTCCACTTT; CDR3: CSARDRQDYNSPLHF
D: .; V: TRBV12-3/TRBV12-4; size: few; length: 14; J: TRBJ2-3; DNA: TGTGCCAGCAGTTTCGGCAGGGTAACAGATACGCAGTATTTT; CDR3: CASSFGRVTDTQYF
D: TRBD1; V: TRBV7-9; size: .; length: 18; J: TRBJ2-3; DNA: TGTGCCAGCAGCCCAACTCGACAGGGGAAGTCTGGCACAGATACGCAGTATTTT; CDR3: CASSPTRQGKSGTDTQYF
D: TRBD1; V: TRBV15; size: few; length: 16; J: TRBJ2-3; DNA: TGTGCCACCAGCAGGGCGCAGGGGGCCGGGACAGATACGCAGTATTTT; CDR3: CATSRAQGAGTDTQYF
D: .; V: TRBV5-1; size: few; length: 16; J: TRBJ2-4; DNA: TGCGCCAGCAGCTTGCGGGGTTTTGAAGCCAAAAACATTCAGTACTTC; CDR3: CASSLRGFEAKNIQYF
D: TRBD2; V: TRBV12-3/TRBV12-4; size: .; length: 16; J: TRBJ2-1; DNA: TGTGCCAGCAGTACGAAGACTAGCGGGGGGGAACATGAGCAGTTCTTC; CDR3: CASSTKTSGGEHEQFF
D: .; V: TRBV7-9; size: .; length: 14; J: TRBJ2-5; DNA: TGTGCCAGCAGCTTCGGACAGCTCCAAGAGACCCAGTACTTC; CDR3: CASSFGQLQETQYF
D: .; V: TRBV11-2; size: few; length: 14; J: TRBJ2-7; DNA: TGTGCCAGCAGCTTCGAGGGAATACCCTACGAGCAGTACTTC; CDR3: CASSFEGIPYEQYF
D: TRBD1; V: TRBV5-1; size: few; length: 16; J: TRBJ2-2; DNA: TGCGCCAGCAGCCCGGGACAGGGGATTTACGCCGGGGAGCTGTTTTTT; CDR3: CASSPGQGIYAGELFF
D: .; V: TRBV7-9; size: .; length: 13; J: TRBJ1-1; DNA: TGTGCCAGCAGCTCGGGGGTGAACACTGAAGCTTTCTTT; CDR3: CASSSGVNTEAFF
D: .; V: TRBV6-6; size: few; length: 13; J: TRBJ1-5; DNA: TGTGCCAGCAGTTACTCGGAGACCCAGCCCCAGCATTTT; CDR3: CASSYSETQPQHF
D: TRBD1; V: TRBV4-2; size: .; length: 15; J: TRBJ2-3; DNA: TGTGCCAGCAGCCGCGAGGGACAGGACACAGATACGCAGTATTTT; CDR3: CASSREGQDTDTQYF
D: .; V: TRBV27; size: .; length: 14; J: TRBJ1-2; DNA: TGTGCCAGCAGCCCAAGCGGGGACCGTTATGGCTACACCTTC; CDR3: CASSPSGDRYGYTF
D: .; V: TRBV29-1; size: few; length: 13; J: TRBJ2-3; DNA: TGCAGCGTTGACGCCCCCGGGGCAGATACGCAGTATTTT; CDR3: CSVDAPGADTQYF
D: .; V: TRBV7-3; size: .; length: 14; J: TRBJ1-4; DNA: TGTGCCAGCAGCTCGCCTGCGGCAGGCGAAAAACTGTTTTTT; CDR3: CASSSPAAGEKLFF
D: .; V: TRBV12-3/TRBV12-4; size: .; length: 16; J: TRBJ2-3; DNA: TGTGCCAGCAGTTTGGAGGAGGGTTGGGGCACAGATACGCAGTATTTT; CDR3: CASSLEEGWGTDTQYF
D: TRBD1; V: TRBV6-1; size: .; length: 15; J: TRBJ2-2; DNA: TGTGCCAGCAGTTACCGGGACAGTAACACCGGGGAGCTGTTTTTT; CDR3: CASSYRDSNTGELFF
D: .; V: TRBV5-1; size: few; length: 15; J: TRBJ1-1; DNA: TGCGCCAGCAGCTTGCTACAGGGCGCTAGCACTGAAGCTTTCTTT; CDR3: CASSLLQGASTEAFF
D: .; V: TRBV5-1; size: .; length: 16; J: TRBJ1-5; DNA: TGCGCCAGCAGCACCCACCCCGGGAACAGCAATCAGCCCCAGCATTTT; CDR3: CASSTHPGNSNQPQHF
D: .; V: TRBV5-6; size: .; length: 14; J: TRBJ2-1; DNA: TGTGCCAGCAGAATAGTCACTGGGTACAATGAGCAGTTCTTC; CDR3: CASRIVTGYNEQFF
D: .; V: TRBV9; size: few; length: 16; J: TRBJ2-1; DNA: TGTGCCAGCAGCGCCCGGCTAGCTCTTGGTTACAATGAGCAGTTCTTC; CDR3: CASSARLALGYNEQFF
D: TRBD1; V: TRBV7-9; size: .; length: 15; J: TRBJ1-5; DNA: TGTGCCAGCAGCTTCGAAGACAGGGGACATCAGCCCCAGCATTTT; CDR3: CASSFEDRGHQPQHF
D: .; V: TRBV5-1; size: .; length: 16; J: TRBJ2-3; DNA: TGCGCCAGCAGCTTGGGGAGAGGACAACGCACAGATACGCAGTATTTT; CDR3: CASSLGRGQRTDTQYF
D: .; V: TRBV4-1; size: .; length: 13; J: TRBJ1-1; DNA: TGCGCCAGCAGGAGCCCAGGGTACGCTGAAGCTTTCTTT; CDR3: CASRSPGYAEAFF
D: TRBD1; V: TRBV7-9; size: .; length: 14; J: TRBJ1-6; DNA: TGTGCCAGCAGCCGAGACAGGGGAGAGTCACCCCTCCACTTT; CDR3: CASSRDRGESPLHF
D: .; V: TRBV7-9; size: many; length: 15; J: TRBJ2-7; DNA: TGTGCCAGCAGCTTAGTTCGCCTAGGTGGCTCCGAGCAGTACTTC; CDR3: CASSLVRLGGSEQYF
D: .; V: TRBV4-1; size: .; length: 13; J: TRBJ2-1; DNA: TGCGCCAGCAGCCAAGTCGCAGGAGGGGAGCAGTTCTTC; CDR3: CASSQVAGGEQFF
D: .; V: TRBV12-3/TRBV12-4; size: .; length: 13; J: TRBJ2-7; DNA: TGTGCCAGCAGTCAAGGACAGCTCTACGAGCAGTACTTC; CDR3: CASSQGQLYEQYF
D: TRBD1; V: TRBV20-1; size: few; length: 19; J: TRBJ1-6; DNA: TGCAGTGCTAGAGACCGGCCCGGGACAGTGAGCTCCTATAATTCACCCCTCCACTTT; CDR3: CSARDRPGTVSSYNSPLHF
D: .; V: TRBV3-1; size: few; length: 14; J: TRBJ1-4; DNA: TGTGCCAGCAGCCAAGAAGGGTATAATGAAAAACTGTTTTTT; CDR3: CASSQEGYNEKLFF
D: TRBD2; V: TRBV4-1; size: .; length: 12; J: TRBJ2-1; DNA: TGCGCCAGCAGCAAAGCGGGGGGGAAGCAGTTCTTC; CDR3: CASSKAGGKQFF
D: .; V: TRBV7-2; size: .; length: 17; J: TRBJ1-3; DNA: TGTGCCAGCAGCTTAAAGATGGTGGGACTCTCTGGAAACACCATATATTTT; CDR3: CASSLKMVGLSGNTIYF
D: .; V: TRBV6-5; size: many; length: 14; J: TRBJ1-1; DNA: TGTGCCAGCAGTTACAGGAACCCGAACACTGAAGCTTTCTTT; CDR3: CASSYRNPNTEAFF
D: .; V: TRBV7-9; size: few; length: 14; J: TRBJ1-5; DNA: TGTGCCAGCAGCTTAAGTGGCTTAGGTCAGCCCCAGCATTTT; CDR3: CASSLSGLGQPQHF
D: .; V: TRBV21-1; size: few; length: 16; J: TRBJ2-1; DNA: TGTGCCAGCAGCAATAGTTTAACGGGGGGGCCGAATGAGCAGTTCTTC; CDR3: CASSNSLTGGPNEQFF
D: .; V: TRBV6-2/TRBV6-3; size: few; length: 13; J: TRBJ2-1; DNA: TGTGCCAGCAGTTTGTGGGATTCCAATGAGCAGTTCTTC; CDR3: CASSLWDSNEQFF
D: TRBD1; V: TRBV20-1; size: few; length: 12; J: TRBJ1-1; DNA: TGCAGTGCTTCTACAGGGGGCTTTGGGGCTTTCTTT; CDR3: CSASTGGFGAFF
D: .; V: TRBV7-9; size: .; length: 13; J: TRBJ1-1; DNA: TGTGCCAGCAGCCCCCGGCCGGACACTGAAGCTTTCTTT; CDR3: CASSPRPDTEAFF
D: .; V: TRBV4-3; size: many; length: 15; J: TRBJ2-1; DNA: TGCGCCAGCAGCCAAAGAGGTCGCGGGGCCGATGAGCAGTTCTTC; CDR3: CASSQRGRGADEQFF
D: .; V: TRBV7-9; size: .; length: 13; J: TRBJ2-7; DNA: TGTGCCAGCAGCTCCGGGGGTACCTCCGAGCAGTACTTC; CDR3: CASSSGGTSEQYF
D: .; V: TRBV27; size: few; length: 14; J: TRBJ2-5; DNA: TGTGCCAGCAGTTTGGGCCGGGGGCAAGAGACCCAGTACTTC; CDR3: CASSLGRGQETQYF
D: TRBD1; V: TRBV4-3; size: .; length: 17; J: TRBJ2-3; DNA: TGCGCCAGCAGCCAGAGGATGGGGACAGGGCGCGTGAATACGCAGTATTTT; CDR3: CASSQRMGTGRVNTQYF
D: .; V: TRBV24-1; size: .; length: 13; J: TRBJ2-3; DNA: TGTGCCACCAGTGTGACTGGCACAGATACGCAGTATTTT; CDR3: CATSVTGTDTQYF
D: TRBD1; V: TRBV7-3; size: few; length: 16; J: TRBJ2-3; DNA: TGTGCCAGCAGCCCCACAGGGGGCGGTGCTACAGATACGCAGTATTTT; CDR3: CASSPTGGGATDTQYF
D: TRBD2; V: TRBV3-1; size: .; length: 16; J: TRBJ2-1; DNA: TGTGCCAGCAGCCAAGGAGAAGGGGACCGGGGGGATGAGCAGTTCTTC; CDR3: CASSQGEGDRGDEQFF